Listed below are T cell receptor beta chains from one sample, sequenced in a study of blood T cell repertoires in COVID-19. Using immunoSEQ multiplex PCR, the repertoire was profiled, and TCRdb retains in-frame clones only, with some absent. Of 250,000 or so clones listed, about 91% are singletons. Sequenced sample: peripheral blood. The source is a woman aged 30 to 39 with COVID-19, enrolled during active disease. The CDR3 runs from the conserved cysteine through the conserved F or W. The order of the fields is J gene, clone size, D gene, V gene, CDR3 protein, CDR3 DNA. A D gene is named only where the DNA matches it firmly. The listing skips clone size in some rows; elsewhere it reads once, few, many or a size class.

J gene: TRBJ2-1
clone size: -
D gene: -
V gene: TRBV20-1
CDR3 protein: CSASHLSGGWNEQFF
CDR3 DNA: TGCAGTGCTAGTCACCTCTCGGGGGGCTGGAATGAGCAGTTCTTC

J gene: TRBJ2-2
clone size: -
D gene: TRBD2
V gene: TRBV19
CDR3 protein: CASSIRSSGSRVLGELFF
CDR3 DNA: TGTGCCAGTAGTATACGGTCTAGCGGGAGTCGAGTATTGGGGGAGCTGTTTTTT

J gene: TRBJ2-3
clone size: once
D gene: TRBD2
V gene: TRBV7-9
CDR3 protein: CASHSGLHTDTQYF
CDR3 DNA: TGTGCCAGCCATAGCGGGCTCCACACAGATACGCAGTATTTT

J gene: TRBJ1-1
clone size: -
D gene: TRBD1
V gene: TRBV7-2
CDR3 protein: CASSLKTGLSTMNTEAFF
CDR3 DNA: TGTGCCAGCAGCTTGAAGACAGGGCTTTCCACCATGAACACTGAAGCTTTCTTT

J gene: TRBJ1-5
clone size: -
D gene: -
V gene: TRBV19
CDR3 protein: CASAGTRNQPQHF
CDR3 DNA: TGTGCCAGTGCCGGGACACGCAATCAGCCCCAGCATTTT

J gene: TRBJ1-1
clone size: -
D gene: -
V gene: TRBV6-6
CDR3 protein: CASSSTGLDTEAFF
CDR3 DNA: TGTGCCAGCAGCTCCACAGGGCTGGACACTGAAGCTTTCTTT

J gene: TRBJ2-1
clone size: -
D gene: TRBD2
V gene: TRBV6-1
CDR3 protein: CASSGRLAGGPLSYNEQFF
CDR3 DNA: TGTGCCAGCAGTGGGCGACTAGCGGGGGGGCCCCTCTCCTACAATGAGCAGTTCTTC

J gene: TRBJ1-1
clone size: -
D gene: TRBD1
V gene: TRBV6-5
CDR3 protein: CASRTFDRGTEAFF
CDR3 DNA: TGTGCCAGCAGGACATTCGACAGGGGTACTGAAGCTTTCTTT

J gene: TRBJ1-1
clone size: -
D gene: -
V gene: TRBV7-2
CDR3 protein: CASSPILYTEAFF
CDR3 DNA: TGTGCCAGCAGCCCTATCCTTTACACTGAAGCTTTCTTT

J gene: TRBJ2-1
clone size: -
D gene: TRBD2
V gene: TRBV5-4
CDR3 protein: CASSQWTSGINEQFF
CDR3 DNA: TGTGCCAGCAGCCAGTGGACTAGCGGGATAAATGAGCAGTTCTTC

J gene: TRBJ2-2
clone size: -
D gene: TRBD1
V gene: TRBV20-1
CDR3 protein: CSASEDRGYTGELFF
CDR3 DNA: TGCAGTGCTAGTGAGGACAGGGGATACACCGGGGAGCTGTTTTTT

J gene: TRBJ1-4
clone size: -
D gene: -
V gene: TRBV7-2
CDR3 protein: CASSLGQIWEKLFF
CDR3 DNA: TGTGCCAGCAGCCTCGGACAGATTTGGGAAAAACTGTTTTTT

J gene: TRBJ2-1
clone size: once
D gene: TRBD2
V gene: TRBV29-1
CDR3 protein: CSAARSGGAYEQFF
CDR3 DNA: TGCAGCGCCGCTCGAAGCGGGGGGGCCTATGAGCAGTTCTTC

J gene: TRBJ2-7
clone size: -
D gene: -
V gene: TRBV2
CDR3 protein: CASNTGTYEQYF
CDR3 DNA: TGTGCCAGCAACACGGGGACCTACGAGCAGTACTTC

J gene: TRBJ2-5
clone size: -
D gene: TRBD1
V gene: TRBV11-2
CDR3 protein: CASSSFRQGRETQYF
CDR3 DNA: TGTGCCAGCAGCTCTTTCAGACAGGGACGAGAGACCCAGTACTTC

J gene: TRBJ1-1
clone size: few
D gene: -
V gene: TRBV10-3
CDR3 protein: CAISEFPSRGTEAFF
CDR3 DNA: TGTGCCATCAGTGAGTTCCCCAGCAGGGGCACTGAAGCTTTCTTT

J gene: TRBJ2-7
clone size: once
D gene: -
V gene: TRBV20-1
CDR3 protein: CSASGYSYEQYF
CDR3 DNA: TGCAGTGCTAGTGGCTACTCCTACGAGCAGTACTTC

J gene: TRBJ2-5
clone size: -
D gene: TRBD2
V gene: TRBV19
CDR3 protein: CASSPGLAGDVGSETQYF
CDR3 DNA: TGTGCCAGTTCGCCGGGACTAGCGGGAGACGTGGGGTCTGAGACCCAGTACTTC

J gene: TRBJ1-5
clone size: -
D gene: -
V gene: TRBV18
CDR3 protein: CASSPPSAGGQPQHF
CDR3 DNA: TGTGCCAGCTCACCACCGTCAGCCGGGGGTCAGCCCCAGCATTTT

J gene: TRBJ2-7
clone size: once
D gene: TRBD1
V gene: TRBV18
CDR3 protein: CASSPSRDSRNEQYF
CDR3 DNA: TGTGCCAGCTCACCATCCCGGGACAGCAGGAACGAGCAGTACTTC

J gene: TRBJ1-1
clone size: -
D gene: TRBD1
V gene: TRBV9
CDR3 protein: CASSVPPTTGTWIGTEAFF
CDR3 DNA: TGTGCCAGCAGCGTACCCCCCACGACAGGGACATGGATAGGCACTGAAGCTTTCTTT

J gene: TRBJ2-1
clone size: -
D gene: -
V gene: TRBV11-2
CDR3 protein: CASSLGARFKPHEPEQFF
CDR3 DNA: TGTGCCAGCAGCTTAGGGGCCAGGTTCAAGCCCCACGAGCCTGAGCAGTTCTTC

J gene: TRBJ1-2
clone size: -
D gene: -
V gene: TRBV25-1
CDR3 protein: CASREGGDGYGYTF
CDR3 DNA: TGTGCCAGCAGGGAGGGGGGGGACGGCTATGGCTACACCTTC

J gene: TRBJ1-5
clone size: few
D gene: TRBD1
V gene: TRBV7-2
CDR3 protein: CASSLVGTGGINQPQHF
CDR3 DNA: TGTGCCAGCAGCTTAGTGGGGACAGGGGGGATCAATCAGCCCCAGCATTTT

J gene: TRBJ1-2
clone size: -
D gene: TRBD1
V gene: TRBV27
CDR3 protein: CASSSRQGAGGYTF
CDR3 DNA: TGTGCCAGCAGTTCCCGACAGGGGGCGGGAGGCTACACCTTC

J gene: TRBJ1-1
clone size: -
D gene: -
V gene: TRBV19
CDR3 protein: CATNRRDATEAFF
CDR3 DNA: TGTGCCACTAATCGCAGGGATGCCACTGAAGCTTTCTTT

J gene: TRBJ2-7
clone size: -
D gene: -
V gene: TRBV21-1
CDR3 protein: CASTTGTSGYEQYF
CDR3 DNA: TGTGCCAGCACCACAGGGACGAGCGGCTACGAGCAGTACTTC

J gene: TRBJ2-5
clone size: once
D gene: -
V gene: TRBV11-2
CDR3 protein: CASSFRGGETQYF
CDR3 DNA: TGTGCCAGCAGCTTTAGGGGGGGGGAGACCCAGTACTTC

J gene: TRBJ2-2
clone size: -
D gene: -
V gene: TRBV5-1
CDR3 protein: CASSRGLNTGELFF
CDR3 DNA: TGCGCCAGCAGCAGGGGACTTAACACCGGGGAGCTGTTTTTT

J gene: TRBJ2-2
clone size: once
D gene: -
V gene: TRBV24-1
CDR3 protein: CATSESETGELFF
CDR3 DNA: TGTGCCACCAGTGAATCAGAAACCGGGGAGCTGTTTTTT

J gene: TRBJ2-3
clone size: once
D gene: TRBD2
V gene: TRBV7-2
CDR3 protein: CASSLGGGREVDTQYF
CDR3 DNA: TGTGCCAGCAGCTTAGGTGGCGGGAGAGAGGTAGATACGCAGTATTTT

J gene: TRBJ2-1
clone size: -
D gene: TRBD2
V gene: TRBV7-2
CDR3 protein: CASSLDNGGGHNEQFF
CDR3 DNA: TGTGCCAGCAGCTTAGATAACGGGGGGGGCCACAATGAGCAGTTCTTC

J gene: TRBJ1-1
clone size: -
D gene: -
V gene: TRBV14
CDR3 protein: CASSQDYGAATEAFF
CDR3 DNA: TGTGCCAGCAGCCAAGATTACGGCGCGGCCACTGAAGCTTTCTTT

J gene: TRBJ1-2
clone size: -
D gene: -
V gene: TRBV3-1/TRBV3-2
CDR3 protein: CASSQDKGDFVYGYTF
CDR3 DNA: TGTGCCAGCAGCCAAGATAAAGGGGACTTCGTCTATGGCTACACCTTC

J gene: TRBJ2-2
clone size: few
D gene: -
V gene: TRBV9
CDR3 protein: CASSDLNTGELFF
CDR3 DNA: TGTGCCAGCAGCGACTTGAACACCGGGGAGCTGTTTTTT

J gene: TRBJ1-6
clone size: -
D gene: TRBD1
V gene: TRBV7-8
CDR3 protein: CASSLGGDRSSPLHF
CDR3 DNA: TGTGCCAGCAGCTTAGGAGGGGACAGATCTTCACCCCTCCACTTT

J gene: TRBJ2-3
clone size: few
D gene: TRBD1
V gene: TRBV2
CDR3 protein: CASSERVAGGPSNTQYF
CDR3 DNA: TGTGCCAGCAGTGAAAGGGTGGCAGGGGGACCTTCGAATACGCAGTATTTT

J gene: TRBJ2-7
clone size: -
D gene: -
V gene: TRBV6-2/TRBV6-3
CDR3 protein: CASSFTSILSYEQYF
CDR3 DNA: TGTGCCAGCAGTTTTACTTCGATACTCTCCTACGAGCAGTACTTC

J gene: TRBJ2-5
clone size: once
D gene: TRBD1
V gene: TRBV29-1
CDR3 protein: CSVDDRVWKTQYF
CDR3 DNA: TGCAGCGTTGATGACAGGGTCTGGAAGACCCAGTACTTC

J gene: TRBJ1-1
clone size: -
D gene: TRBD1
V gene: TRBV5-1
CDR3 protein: CASSRNTGTGTFPAFTEAFF
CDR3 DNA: TGCGCCAGCAGCCGTAACACCGGGACAGGGACGTTCCCAGCCTTTACTGAAGCTTTCTTT

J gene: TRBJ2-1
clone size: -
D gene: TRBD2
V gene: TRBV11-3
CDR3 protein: CASSLGTSGGYNEQFF
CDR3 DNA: TGTGCCAGCAGCTTAGGTACTAGCGGAGGCTACAATGAGCAGTTCTTC

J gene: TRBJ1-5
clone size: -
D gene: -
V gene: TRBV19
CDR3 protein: CASSMFLASQPQHF
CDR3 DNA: TGTGCCAGTAGTATGTTCTTAGCCAGTCAGCCCCAGCATTTT

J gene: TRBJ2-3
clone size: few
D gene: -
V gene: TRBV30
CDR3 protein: CAWEAGARTDTQYF
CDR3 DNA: TGTGCCTGGGAGGCAGGGGCCCGCACAGATACGCAGTATTTT

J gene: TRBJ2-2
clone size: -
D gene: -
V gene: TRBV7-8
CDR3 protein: CASSLRIGAVTGELFF
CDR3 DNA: TGTGCCAGCAGCTTACGGATTGGAGCAGTCACCGGGGAGCTGTTTTTT

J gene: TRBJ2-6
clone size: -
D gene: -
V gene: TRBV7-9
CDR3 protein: CASSGRQETGANVLTF
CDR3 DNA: TGTGCCAGCAGCGGGCGACAGGAGACTGGGGCCAACGTCCTGACTTTC

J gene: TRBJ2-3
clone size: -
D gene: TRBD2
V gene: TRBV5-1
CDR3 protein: CASRILLAGDTQYF
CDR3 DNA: TGCGCCAGCAGGATCCTACTAGCGGGAGATACGCAGTATTTT

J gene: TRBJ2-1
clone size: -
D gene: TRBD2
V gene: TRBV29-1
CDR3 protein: CSVDFTSENEQFF
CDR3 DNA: TGCAGCGTCGACTTTACTAGCGAGAATGAGCAGTTCTTC

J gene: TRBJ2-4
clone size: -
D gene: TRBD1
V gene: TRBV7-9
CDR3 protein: CASSLEQGVAKNIQYF
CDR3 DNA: TGTGCCAGCAGCTTGGAACAGGGGGTAGCCAAAAACATTCAGTACTTC

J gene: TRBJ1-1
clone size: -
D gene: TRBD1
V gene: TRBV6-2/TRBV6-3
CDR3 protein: CASSFRQGIGGNTEAFF
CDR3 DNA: TGTGCCAGCAGTTTTCGACAGGGAATTGGAGGGAACACTGAAGCTTTCTTT

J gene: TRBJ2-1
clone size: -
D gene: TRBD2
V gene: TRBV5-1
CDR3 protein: CASSLRVAGSHNEQFF
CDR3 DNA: TGCGCCAGCAGCTTGAGGGTAGCGGGTTCCCACAATGAGCAGTTCTTC

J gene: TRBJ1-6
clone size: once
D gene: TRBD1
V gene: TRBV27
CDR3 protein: CASSLSPPGGLSPLHF
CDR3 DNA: TGTGCCAGCAGTTTATCCCCGCCAGGGGGCCTCTCACCCCTCCACTTT

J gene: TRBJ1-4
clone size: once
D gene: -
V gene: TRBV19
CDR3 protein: CASSIDPPTLATNEKLFF
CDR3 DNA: TGTGCCAGTAGTATAGATCCCCCGACACTCGCAACTAATGAAAAACTGTTTTTT

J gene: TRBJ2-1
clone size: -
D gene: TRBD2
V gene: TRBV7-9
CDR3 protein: CASSFGRGNDNEQFF
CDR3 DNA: TGTGCCAGCAGCTTCGGGCGGGGGAATGACAATGAGCAGTTCTTC

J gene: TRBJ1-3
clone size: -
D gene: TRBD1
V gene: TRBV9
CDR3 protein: CASTRDGQDSGNTIYF
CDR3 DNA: TGTGCCAGCACCAGAGACGGACAGGACTCTGGAAACACCATATATTTT